These 26 T cell receptor beta chains share one sample of origin, sequenced in a study of T cell clones after liver transplantation. Clones were read by immunoSEQ multiplex PCR, and TCRdb kept only the in-frame ones, dropping some. The sample lists some 120,000 clones, 90% seen once, with roughly 0.83% in the top ten. This specimen was CD4+ T cells from blood, taken 12 months after liver transplant. Receptors originate from a human patient who received a liver transplant. Some T cells may arise from the graft donor.

The rearrangement uses TRBV5-1 and TRBJ1-2; possibly TRBD1 for D (5 bases). V was shortened by 3 bases and J by 0 bases, with 6 bases between the two germline ends. Per the germline V gene, CDR1 is SGHRS and CDR2 is YFSETQ. This CDR3 is built from 13 residues. The CDR3 loop is CASSSTANYGYTF. In DNA, the CDR3 is TGCGCCAGCAGCTCGACAGCTAACTATGGCTACACCTTC.

The chain joins TRBV7-2 to TRBJ2-3; 10 bases fit TRBD2. The CDR3 contains 16 residues. V dropped 3 bases and J dropped 1; count of bases not matched to a gene: 4. CDR1 is SGHTA, CDR2 FQGNSA, per germline. The CDR3 region is CASSFGGTSGTDTQYF. CDR3 nucleotides: TGTGCCAGCAGCTTTGGGGGGACTAGCGGCACAGATACGCAGTATTTT.

The rearrangement uses TRBV6-1 and TRBJ2-7, with 7 positions matching TRBD1. Germline CDR1 reads MNHNS; CDR2 reads SASEGT. The CDR3 has 14 amino acids. Trimming at V came to 0 bases and at J to 5 bases, leaving 4 bases not matched to a gene. As DNA, the CDR3 is TGTGCCAGCAGTGAAGCTAGGGGGCTCGACGAGCAGTACTTC. This translates into CASSEARGLDEQYF.

The chain is built from TRBV5-6 and TRBJ1-3; TRBD1 is a possible D gene (6 bases). The CDR3 runs 16 residues. V shed 1 base and J shed 0 bases, with 11 bases lying between them. Germline V gives CDR1 SGHDT, CDR2 YYEEEE. CDR3 nucleotide sequence: TGTGCCAGCAGCTTGACTGGGGGCTCCTCTGGAAACACCATATATTTT. Translation gives CASSLTGGSSGNTIYF.

V gene TRBV4-1 combines with J gene TRBJ1-2, with D uncertain. CDR3 length: 13 residues. V was cut by 5 bases and J by 0 bases, with 7 bases left in between. Per germline, CDR1 MGHRA and CDR2 YSYEKL. The CDR3 coding sequence is TGCGCCAGCAGCGCCCGTTCTAACTATGGCTACACCTTC. This codes for CASSARSNYGYTF.

This chain connects TRBV7-2 to TRBJ2-1; D is unclear. CDR1 SGHTA and CDR2 FQGNSA come from the germline V gene. The CDR3 totals 16 residues. The V gene lost 1 base and the J gene lost 2 bases, with 12 bases spanning the gap. For the CDR3, the DNA is TGTGCCAGCAGCTTAGTAGCCAGTATAACCTACAATGAGCAGTTCTTC. Its translation: CASSLVASITYNEQFF.

The chain joins TRBV19 to TRBJ1-1; D unresolved. This CDR3 is built from 13 residues. Trimming took 8 bases from V and 1 from J, leaving 11 bases between them. Germline CDR1 reads LNHDA; CDR2 reads SQIVND (reference sequence). CDR3 DNA sequence: TGTGCCAGTGCGAGGCAGCAGAACACTGAAGCTTTCTTT. Encoded protein: CASARQQNTEAFF.

This clone turned up a few times. The chain employs TRBV6-1 and TRBJ1-5; no firm D call. Germline V CDR1 and CDR2: MNHNS, SASEGT. The germline V and J ends were trimmed by 7 bases and 2 bases, with 9 bases remaining between them. This CDR3 spans 13 amino acids. This CDR3 is CASILVGNQPQHF. In nucleotides, the CDR3 is TGTGCCAGCATTCTGGTCGGCAATCAGCCCCAGCATTTT.

In its sample, this clone was seen a few times. The chain combines TRBV7-8 with TRBJ1-2; 8 bases are a match to TRBD1. CDR1 is SGHVS and CDR2 is FQNEAQ in the germline V gene. The ends lost 1 base at V and 0 bases at J; junction bases unmatched: 7. This CDR3 is built from 17 residues. The CDR3 spells CASSLGAGGNANYGYTF. DNA for the CDR3: TGTGCCAGCAGCTTAGGGGCAGGGGGCAATGCTAACTATGGCTACACCTTC.

The chain is built from TRBV5-1 and TRBJ2-5; 10 positions match TRBD2. The CDR3 is made up of 16 amino acids. J lost 0 bases, V lost 4 bases, and 6 bases had no gene match. Germline V gene data show CDR1 as SGHRS and CDR2 as YFSETQ. For the CDR3, the DNA is TGCGCCAGCAGCCCCCCGGGACTAGCGAACCAAGAGACCCAGTACTTC. This sequence encodes CASSPPGLANQETQYF.

The CDR3 sequence is CASRPDPNNSPLHF. The CDR3 nucleotides are TGTGCCAGCAGACCCGACCCTAATAATTCACCCCTCCACTTT. This rearrangement joins TRBV6-5 to TRBJ1-6; no definite D call. CDR1 is MNHEY and CDR2 is SVGAGI in the germline V gene. CDR3 length: 14 amino acids. V was trimmed by 6 bases and J by 5 bases, leaving 11 bases between them.

The chain employs TRBV4-3 and TRBJ2-3, with D unresolved. Per germline, CDR1 LGHNA and CDR2 YSLEER. The ends were cut back, 3 bases at V and 6 bases at J, with 10 bases in the middle. This CDR3 is built from 13 residues. The CDR3: CASSHPIGDTQYF. The CDR3 coding sequence is TGCGCCAGCAGCCACCCTATAGGGGATACGCAGTATTTT.

This clone was seen once. The V and J genes are TRBV7-2 and TRBJ1-1; D is undetermined. The CDR3 is 12 amino acids. V was pared by 8 bases and J by 1 base, with 8 bases between. Looked up from germline, CDR1 is SGHTA and CDR2 is FQGNSA. The CDR3 coding sequence is TGTGCCAGCGGGAACAGGAACACTGAAGCTTTCTTT. It translates to CASGNRNTEAFF.

V gene TRBV15 combines with J gene TRBJ2-3; 9 nucleotides line up with TRBD2. Germline V gene data show CDR1 as LNHNV and CDR2 as YYDKDF (reference sequence). This CDR3 has 18 amino acids. Losses at the gene ends were 0 bases for V and 6 bases for J; bases not matched to a gene: 13. CDR3 DNA sequence: TGTGCCACCAGCAGAGATGTAGCGGCGGGACTAGCCCGGGATACGCAGTATTTT. Its translation: CATSRDVAAGLARDTQYF.

The rearrangement uses TRBV7-6 and TRBJ2-7, with 9 bases identical to TRBD1. The CDR3 is made up of 12 amino acids. V shed 7 bases, J shed 4 bases, and the junction held 2 bases outside the gene matches. Germline lookup yields CDR1 SGHVS and CDR2 FNYEAQ. The CDR3 nucleotides read TGTGCCAGCACCGGGACAGGGTACGAGCAGTACTTC. This sequence encodes CASTGTGYEQYF.

Notes on this clone: The same CDR3 arises from other DNA sequences in this sample as well. The chain is built from TRBV9 and TRBJ2-7; D call uncertain. Trimming removed 0 bases at V and 3 bases at J, with 10 bases between. The CDR3 contains 14 residues. Looked up from germline, CDR1 is SGDLS and CDR2 is YYNGEE. CDR3 nucleotide sequence: TGTGCCAGCAGCGTAGTAGGCGCCAGCTACGAGCAGTACTTC. Its protein is CASSVVGASYEQYF.

The chain couples TRBV7-2 to TRBJ1-1; 8 nucleotides match TRBD1. The CDR3 consists of 12 residues. J was trimmed by 12 bases and V by 5 bases; bases with no gene match: 8. Germline V CDR1 and CDR2: SGHTA, FQGNSA. The CDR3 nucleotides are TGTGCCAGCAGCACCCAGGGGGCGCAAACTTTCTTT. This encodes CASSTQGAQTFF.

The rearrangement links TRBV27 to TRBJ1-1; D unresolved. The V end lost 4 bases, the J end lost 1 base, and 7 bases lay between the germline ends. The CDR3 runs 13 residues. CDR1 is MNHEY, CDR2 SMNVEV, per germline (reference sequence). Here the CDR3 reads CASSSYGNTEAFF. The CDR3 DNA follows: TGTGCCAGCAGTTCTTACGGGAACACTGAAGCTTTCTTT.

J is TRBJ1-2 and V is TRBV19, with TRBD1 matching over 7 bases. The CDR3 runs 13 residues. V lost 6 bases and J lost 8; bases outside the gene matches: 9. CDR1 and CDR2 from the germline V gene are LNHDA and SQIVND (reference sequence). This CDR3 reads CASRMDRPGGYTF. The CDR3 coding sequence is TGTGCCAGTAGGATGGACAGGCCCGGAGGCTACACCTTC.

The chain has TRBV5-4 and TRBJ1-1; 7 bases match TRBD1. Germline CDR1 is SGHNT and CDR2 is YYREEE (reference sequence). The trim removed 3 bases at V and 4 bases at J, leaving 3 bases unmatched. The CDR3 is made up of 13 amino acids. CDR3 coding DNA: TGTGCCAGCAGCTCTCAGGGGGTCACTGAAGCTTTCTTT. Amino acids: CASSSQGVTEAFF. Supplemented by reference TRBV5-4 and TRBJ1-1, the full variable domain reads ETGVTQSPTHLIKTRGQQVTLRCSSQSGHNTVSWYQQALGQGPQFIFQYYREEENGRGNFPPRFSGLQFPNYSSELNVNALELDDSALYLCASSSQGVTEAFFGQGTRLTVV.

Only one count was recorded for this clone. The rearrangement joins TRBV6-1 to TRBJ2-3; TRBD1 agrees at 9 bases. Germline assignment: CDR1 MNHNS and CDR2 SASEGT. The CDR3 is made up of 14 amino acids. After removal of 5 bases from V and 6 bases from J, the junction contained 6 bases not matched to a gene. The CDR3 sequence is CASSTGGSTDTQYF. The CDR3 DNA is TGTGCCAGCAGTACAGGGGGCTCTACGGATACGCAGTATTTT.

The gene calls are TRBV30 and TRBJ2-5; 14 bases are shared with TRBD2. V was pared by 1 base and J by 4 bases, with 2 bases of the junction left unmatched. The CDR3 covers 15 residues. CDR1 and CDR2 (germline): GTSNPN, SVGIG (reference sequence). DNA of the CDR3: TGTGCCTGGAGTGAAGGGACTAGCGGGAGAGAGACCCAGTACTTC. Translating gives CAWSEGTSGRETQYF.

This chain uses TRBV18 with TRBJ2-5, with unresolved D. The CDR3 contains 14 residues. The V end lost 2 bases, the J end lost 1 base, and 8 bases lay between the germline ends. From germline, CDR1 is KGHSH and CDR2 LQKENI. The CDR3 nucleotides read TGTGCCAGCTCACCATCGGGTGGCCAAGAGACCCAGTACTTC. Translation: CASSPSGGQETQYF.

The CDR3 coding sequence is TGTGCCAGCAGACCACAGGGGGCCTTAGAGACCCAGTACTTC. It codes for CASRPQGALETQYF. V and J are TRBV28 and TRBJ2-5; 9 nucleotides line up with TRBD1. The CDR3 consists of 14 residues. V trimming: 6 bases; J trimming: 4 bases; junction bases outside the gene matches: 6. Germline V CDR1 and CDR2: MDHEN, SYDVKM. The variable domain in full, with the rest retrieved from reference TRBV28 and TRBJ2-5, is DVKVTQSSRYLVKRTGEKVFLECVQDMDHENMFWYRQDPGLGLRLIYFSYDVKMKEKGDIPEGYSVSREKKERFSLILESASTNQTSMYLCASRPQGALETQYFGPGTRLLVL.

The chain carries TRBV5-4 and TRBJ2-3, with D hard to call. The ends were cut back, 3 bases at V and 0 bases at J, with 11 bases in the middle. The CDR3 extends over 15 amino acids. In germline, CDR1 is SGHNT, CDR2 YYREEE (reference sequence). The DNA for the CDR3 is TGTGCCAGCAGCTGGGCCCCAGGTAGCACAGATACGCAGTATTTT. Its protein is CASSWAPGSTDTQYF.

This chain uses TRBV14 with TRBJ2-7; D is possibly TRBD2 (6 bases). Germline V CDR1 and CDR2: SGHDN, FVKESK. V lost 7 bases and J 3 bases, leaving 13 bases between the germline ends. There are 13 residues in the CDR3. The DNA of the CDR3 is TGTGCCAGCACTGCGGGACTCCACTACGAGCAGTACTTC. Amino acid sequence: CASTAGLHYEQYF.